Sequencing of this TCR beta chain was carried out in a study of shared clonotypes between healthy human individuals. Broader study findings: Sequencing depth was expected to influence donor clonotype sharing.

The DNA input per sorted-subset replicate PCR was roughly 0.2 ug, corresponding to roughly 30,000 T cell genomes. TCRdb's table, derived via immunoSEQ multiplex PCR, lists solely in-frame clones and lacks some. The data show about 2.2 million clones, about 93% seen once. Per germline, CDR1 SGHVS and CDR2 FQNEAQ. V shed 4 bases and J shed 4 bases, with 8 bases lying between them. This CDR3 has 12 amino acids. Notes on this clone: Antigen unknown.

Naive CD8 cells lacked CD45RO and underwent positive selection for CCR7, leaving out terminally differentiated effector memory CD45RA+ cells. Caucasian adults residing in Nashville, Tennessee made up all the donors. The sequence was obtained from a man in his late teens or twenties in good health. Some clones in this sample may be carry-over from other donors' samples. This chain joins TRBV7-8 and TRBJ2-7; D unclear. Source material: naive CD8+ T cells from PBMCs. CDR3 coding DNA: TGTGCCAGCAGCTCTTTACTATACGAGCAGTACTTC. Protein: CASSSLLYEQYF.